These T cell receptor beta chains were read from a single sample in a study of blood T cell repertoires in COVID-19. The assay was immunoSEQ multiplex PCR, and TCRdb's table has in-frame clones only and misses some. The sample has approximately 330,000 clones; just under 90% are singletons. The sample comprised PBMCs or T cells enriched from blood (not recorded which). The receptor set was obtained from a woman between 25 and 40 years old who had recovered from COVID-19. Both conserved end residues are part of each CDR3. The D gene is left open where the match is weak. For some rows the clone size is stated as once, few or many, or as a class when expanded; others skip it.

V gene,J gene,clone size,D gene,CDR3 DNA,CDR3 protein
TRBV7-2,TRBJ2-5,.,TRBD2,TGTGCCAGCAGCTTTCAGGGCGGGAGCACCCAAGAGACCCAGTACTTC,CASSFQGGSTQETQYF
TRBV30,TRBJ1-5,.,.,TGTGCCTGGAGTGTAACGCCAGGGTTAGTCCAGCCCCAGCATTTT,CAWSVTPGLVQPQHF
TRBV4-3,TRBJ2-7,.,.,TGCGCCAGCAGCCAAGATCGAGCCTACTCCTACGAGCAGTACTTC,CASSQDRAYSYEQYF
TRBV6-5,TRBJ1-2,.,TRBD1,TGTGCCAGCAGTCCCATGACAGGGAACCCCTATGGCTACACCTTC,CASSPMTGNPYGYTF
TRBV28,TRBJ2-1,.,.,TGTGCCAGCAGTTTAAACTTCGGTGGCGGCTTCTCCTACAATGAGCAGTTCTTC,CASSLNFGGGFSYNEQFF
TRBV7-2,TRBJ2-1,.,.,TGTGCCAGCAGCCCCACAGGTATTGAGGCCAATGAGCAGTTCTTC,CASSPTGIEANEQFF
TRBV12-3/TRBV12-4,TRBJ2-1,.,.,TGTGCCAGCAGTTATTACAGTTACAATGAGCAGTTCTTC,CASSYYSYNEQFF
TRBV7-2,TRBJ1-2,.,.,TGTGCCAGCACCGAACAGGGTGTTGGCTATGGCTACACCTTC,CASTEQGVGYGYTF
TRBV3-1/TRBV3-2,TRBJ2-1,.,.,TGTGCCAGCAGCCGGCAAGCGGACTCCTACAATGAGCAGTTCTTC,CASSRQADSYNEQFF
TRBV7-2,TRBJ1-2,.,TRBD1,TGTGCCAGCAGCTTAGGGGGACAGGGGGTAAACTATGGCTACACCTTC,CASSLGGQGVNYGYTF
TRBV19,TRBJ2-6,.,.,TGTGCCAGTAGGATCGGACAGCCAGGGGCCAACGTCCTGACTTTC,CASRIGQPGANVLTF
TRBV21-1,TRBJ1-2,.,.,TGTGCCAGCAGCAAGGAGGGGAATAATGGCTACACCTTC,CASSKEGNNGYTF
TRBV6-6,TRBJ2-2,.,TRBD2,TGTGCCAGCAGCCCCACCCTAGCGGGAGGTGTCGGGGAGCTGTTTTTT,CASSPTLAGGVGELFF
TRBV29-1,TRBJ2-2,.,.,TGCAGCGTTGGGGCATTAACCAACACCGGGGAGCTGTTTTTT,CSVGALTNTGELFF
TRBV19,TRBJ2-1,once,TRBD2,TGTGCCAGTAGTGGGGGAAAGCGGGAGGTCACCTACAATGAGCAGTTCTTC,CASSGGKREVTYNEQFF
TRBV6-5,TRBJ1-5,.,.,TGTGCCTCCGGGGGAGGCGTTCGCGGTAATCAGCCCCAGCATTTT,CASGGGVRGNQPQHF
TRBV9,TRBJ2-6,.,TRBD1,TGTGCCAGCAGCGTAGCCCGGGACAGAACCCCTGGGGCCAACGTCCTGACTTTC,CASSVARDRTPGANVLTF